This T cell receptor beta chain was documented in a study of T cells in Graves' hyperthyroidism and ophthalmopathy. Study-level points and caveats: Ophthalmopathy was separated from stable hyperthyroidism by a 13 V-J model. Also found in blood were most expanded thyroid clonotypes above 0.001.

This clonotype came up many times. Antigen specificity is unknown. Amplification yielded TCR beta CDR3 regions, with RNA transcripts as the source. When the TCR CDR3 underwent first-round RT-PCR, the HTBI primer set was used. TCRdb redid the calling of the multiplex PCR reads with MiXCR, one entry per CDR3 protein. The sample contains 200,000 to 250,000 distinct CDR3 sequences, 17% of which appear only once. The germline V and J ends were trimmed by 6 bases and 2 bases, with 14 bases remaining between them. The CDR3 sequence is 14 residues long. The germline V gene encodes CDR1 SNHLY and CDR2 FYNNEI. Not enrolled were patients with uncontrolled infection, other autoimmune disease, pregnancy or lactation. From less than 13 ml of fresh peripheral blood, PBMCs were isolated.

The sequencing input was blood. The rearrangement joins TRBV2 to TRBJ2-7; D perhaps matches TRBD1 (6 bases). This receptor was taken from a man between 50 and 59 years old with Graves' hyperthyroidism. CDR3 in DNA: TGTGCCAGCAGGGTGGGGACAAGTACCTACGAGCAGTACTTC. Translation: CASRVGTSTYEQYF.